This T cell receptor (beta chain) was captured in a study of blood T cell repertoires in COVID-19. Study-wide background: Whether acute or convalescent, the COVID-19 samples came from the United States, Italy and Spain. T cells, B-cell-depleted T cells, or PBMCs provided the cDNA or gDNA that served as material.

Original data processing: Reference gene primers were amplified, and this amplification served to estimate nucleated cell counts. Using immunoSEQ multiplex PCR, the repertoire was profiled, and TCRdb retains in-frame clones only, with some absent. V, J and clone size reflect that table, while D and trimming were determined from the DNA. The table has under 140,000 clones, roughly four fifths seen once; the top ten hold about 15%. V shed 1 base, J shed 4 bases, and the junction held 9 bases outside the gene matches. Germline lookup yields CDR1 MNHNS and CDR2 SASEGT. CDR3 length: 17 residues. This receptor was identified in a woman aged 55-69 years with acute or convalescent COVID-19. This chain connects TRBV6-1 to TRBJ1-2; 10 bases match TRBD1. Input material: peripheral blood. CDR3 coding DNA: TGTGCCAGCAGTGAAGGTCGGGGACAGGGGCCTTCCTATGGCTACACCTTC. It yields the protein CASSEGRGQGPSYGYTF.